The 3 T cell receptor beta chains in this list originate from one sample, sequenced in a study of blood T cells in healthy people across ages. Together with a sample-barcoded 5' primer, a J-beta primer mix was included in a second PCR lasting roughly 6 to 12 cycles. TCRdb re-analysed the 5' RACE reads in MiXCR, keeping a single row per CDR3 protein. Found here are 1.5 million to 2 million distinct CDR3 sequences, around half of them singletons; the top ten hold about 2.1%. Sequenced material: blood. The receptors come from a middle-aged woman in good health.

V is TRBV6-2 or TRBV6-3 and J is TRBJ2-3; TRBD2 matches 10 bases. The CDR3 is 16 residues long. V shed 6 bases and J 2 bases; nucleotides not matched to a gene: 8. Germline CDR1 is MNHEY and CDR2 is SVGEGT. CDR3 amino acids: CASSPILAGSTDTQYF. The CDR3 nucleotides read TGTGCCAGCAGCCCCATACTAGCGGGGTCCACAGATACGCAGTATTTT.

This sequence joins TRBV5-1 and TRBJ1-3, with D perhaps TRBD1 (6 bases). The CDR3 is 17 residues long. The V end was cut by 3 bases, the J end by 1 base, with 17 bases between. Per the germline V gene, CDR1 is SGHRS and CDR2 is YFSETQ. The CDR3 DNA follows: TGCGCCAGCAGCTACGAAACAGGGTTGCTGTCTGGAAACACCATATATTTT. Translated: CASSYETGLLSGNTIYF.

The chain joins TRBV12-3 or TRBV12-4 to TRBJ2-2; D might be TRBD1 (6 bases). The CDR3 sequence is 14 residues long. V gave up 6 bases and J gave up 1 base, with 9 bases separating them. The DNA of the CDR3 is TGTGCCAGCAGGGGGGCAGGGAACACCGGGGAGCTGTTTTTT. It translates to CASRGAGNTGELFF.